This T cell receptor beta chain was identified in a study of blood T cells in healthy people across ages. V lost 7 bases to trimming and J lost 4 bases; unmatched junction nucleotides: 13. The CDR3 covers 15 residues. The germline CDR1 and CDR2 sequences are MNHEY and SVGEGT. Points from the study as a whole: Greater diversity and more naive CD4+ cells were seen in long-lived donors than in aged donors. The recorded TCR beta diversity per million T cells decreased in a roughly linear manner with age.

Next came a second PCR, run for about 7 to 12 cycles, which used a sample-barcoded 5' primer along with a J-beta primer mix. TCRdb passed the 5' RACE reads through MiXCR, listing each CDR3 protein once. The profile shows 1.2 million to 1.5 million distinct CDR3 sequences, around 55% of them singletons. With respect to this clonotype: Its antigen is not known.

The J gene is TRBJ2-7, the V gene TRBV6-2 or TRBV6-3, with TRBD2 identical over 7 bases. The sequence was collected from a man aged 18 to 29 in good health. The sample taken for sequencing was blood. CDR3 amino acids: CASTGQRGLLYEQYF. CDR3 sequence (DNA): TGTGCCAGCACCGGCCAGCGGGGCCTACTATACGAGCAGTACTTC.